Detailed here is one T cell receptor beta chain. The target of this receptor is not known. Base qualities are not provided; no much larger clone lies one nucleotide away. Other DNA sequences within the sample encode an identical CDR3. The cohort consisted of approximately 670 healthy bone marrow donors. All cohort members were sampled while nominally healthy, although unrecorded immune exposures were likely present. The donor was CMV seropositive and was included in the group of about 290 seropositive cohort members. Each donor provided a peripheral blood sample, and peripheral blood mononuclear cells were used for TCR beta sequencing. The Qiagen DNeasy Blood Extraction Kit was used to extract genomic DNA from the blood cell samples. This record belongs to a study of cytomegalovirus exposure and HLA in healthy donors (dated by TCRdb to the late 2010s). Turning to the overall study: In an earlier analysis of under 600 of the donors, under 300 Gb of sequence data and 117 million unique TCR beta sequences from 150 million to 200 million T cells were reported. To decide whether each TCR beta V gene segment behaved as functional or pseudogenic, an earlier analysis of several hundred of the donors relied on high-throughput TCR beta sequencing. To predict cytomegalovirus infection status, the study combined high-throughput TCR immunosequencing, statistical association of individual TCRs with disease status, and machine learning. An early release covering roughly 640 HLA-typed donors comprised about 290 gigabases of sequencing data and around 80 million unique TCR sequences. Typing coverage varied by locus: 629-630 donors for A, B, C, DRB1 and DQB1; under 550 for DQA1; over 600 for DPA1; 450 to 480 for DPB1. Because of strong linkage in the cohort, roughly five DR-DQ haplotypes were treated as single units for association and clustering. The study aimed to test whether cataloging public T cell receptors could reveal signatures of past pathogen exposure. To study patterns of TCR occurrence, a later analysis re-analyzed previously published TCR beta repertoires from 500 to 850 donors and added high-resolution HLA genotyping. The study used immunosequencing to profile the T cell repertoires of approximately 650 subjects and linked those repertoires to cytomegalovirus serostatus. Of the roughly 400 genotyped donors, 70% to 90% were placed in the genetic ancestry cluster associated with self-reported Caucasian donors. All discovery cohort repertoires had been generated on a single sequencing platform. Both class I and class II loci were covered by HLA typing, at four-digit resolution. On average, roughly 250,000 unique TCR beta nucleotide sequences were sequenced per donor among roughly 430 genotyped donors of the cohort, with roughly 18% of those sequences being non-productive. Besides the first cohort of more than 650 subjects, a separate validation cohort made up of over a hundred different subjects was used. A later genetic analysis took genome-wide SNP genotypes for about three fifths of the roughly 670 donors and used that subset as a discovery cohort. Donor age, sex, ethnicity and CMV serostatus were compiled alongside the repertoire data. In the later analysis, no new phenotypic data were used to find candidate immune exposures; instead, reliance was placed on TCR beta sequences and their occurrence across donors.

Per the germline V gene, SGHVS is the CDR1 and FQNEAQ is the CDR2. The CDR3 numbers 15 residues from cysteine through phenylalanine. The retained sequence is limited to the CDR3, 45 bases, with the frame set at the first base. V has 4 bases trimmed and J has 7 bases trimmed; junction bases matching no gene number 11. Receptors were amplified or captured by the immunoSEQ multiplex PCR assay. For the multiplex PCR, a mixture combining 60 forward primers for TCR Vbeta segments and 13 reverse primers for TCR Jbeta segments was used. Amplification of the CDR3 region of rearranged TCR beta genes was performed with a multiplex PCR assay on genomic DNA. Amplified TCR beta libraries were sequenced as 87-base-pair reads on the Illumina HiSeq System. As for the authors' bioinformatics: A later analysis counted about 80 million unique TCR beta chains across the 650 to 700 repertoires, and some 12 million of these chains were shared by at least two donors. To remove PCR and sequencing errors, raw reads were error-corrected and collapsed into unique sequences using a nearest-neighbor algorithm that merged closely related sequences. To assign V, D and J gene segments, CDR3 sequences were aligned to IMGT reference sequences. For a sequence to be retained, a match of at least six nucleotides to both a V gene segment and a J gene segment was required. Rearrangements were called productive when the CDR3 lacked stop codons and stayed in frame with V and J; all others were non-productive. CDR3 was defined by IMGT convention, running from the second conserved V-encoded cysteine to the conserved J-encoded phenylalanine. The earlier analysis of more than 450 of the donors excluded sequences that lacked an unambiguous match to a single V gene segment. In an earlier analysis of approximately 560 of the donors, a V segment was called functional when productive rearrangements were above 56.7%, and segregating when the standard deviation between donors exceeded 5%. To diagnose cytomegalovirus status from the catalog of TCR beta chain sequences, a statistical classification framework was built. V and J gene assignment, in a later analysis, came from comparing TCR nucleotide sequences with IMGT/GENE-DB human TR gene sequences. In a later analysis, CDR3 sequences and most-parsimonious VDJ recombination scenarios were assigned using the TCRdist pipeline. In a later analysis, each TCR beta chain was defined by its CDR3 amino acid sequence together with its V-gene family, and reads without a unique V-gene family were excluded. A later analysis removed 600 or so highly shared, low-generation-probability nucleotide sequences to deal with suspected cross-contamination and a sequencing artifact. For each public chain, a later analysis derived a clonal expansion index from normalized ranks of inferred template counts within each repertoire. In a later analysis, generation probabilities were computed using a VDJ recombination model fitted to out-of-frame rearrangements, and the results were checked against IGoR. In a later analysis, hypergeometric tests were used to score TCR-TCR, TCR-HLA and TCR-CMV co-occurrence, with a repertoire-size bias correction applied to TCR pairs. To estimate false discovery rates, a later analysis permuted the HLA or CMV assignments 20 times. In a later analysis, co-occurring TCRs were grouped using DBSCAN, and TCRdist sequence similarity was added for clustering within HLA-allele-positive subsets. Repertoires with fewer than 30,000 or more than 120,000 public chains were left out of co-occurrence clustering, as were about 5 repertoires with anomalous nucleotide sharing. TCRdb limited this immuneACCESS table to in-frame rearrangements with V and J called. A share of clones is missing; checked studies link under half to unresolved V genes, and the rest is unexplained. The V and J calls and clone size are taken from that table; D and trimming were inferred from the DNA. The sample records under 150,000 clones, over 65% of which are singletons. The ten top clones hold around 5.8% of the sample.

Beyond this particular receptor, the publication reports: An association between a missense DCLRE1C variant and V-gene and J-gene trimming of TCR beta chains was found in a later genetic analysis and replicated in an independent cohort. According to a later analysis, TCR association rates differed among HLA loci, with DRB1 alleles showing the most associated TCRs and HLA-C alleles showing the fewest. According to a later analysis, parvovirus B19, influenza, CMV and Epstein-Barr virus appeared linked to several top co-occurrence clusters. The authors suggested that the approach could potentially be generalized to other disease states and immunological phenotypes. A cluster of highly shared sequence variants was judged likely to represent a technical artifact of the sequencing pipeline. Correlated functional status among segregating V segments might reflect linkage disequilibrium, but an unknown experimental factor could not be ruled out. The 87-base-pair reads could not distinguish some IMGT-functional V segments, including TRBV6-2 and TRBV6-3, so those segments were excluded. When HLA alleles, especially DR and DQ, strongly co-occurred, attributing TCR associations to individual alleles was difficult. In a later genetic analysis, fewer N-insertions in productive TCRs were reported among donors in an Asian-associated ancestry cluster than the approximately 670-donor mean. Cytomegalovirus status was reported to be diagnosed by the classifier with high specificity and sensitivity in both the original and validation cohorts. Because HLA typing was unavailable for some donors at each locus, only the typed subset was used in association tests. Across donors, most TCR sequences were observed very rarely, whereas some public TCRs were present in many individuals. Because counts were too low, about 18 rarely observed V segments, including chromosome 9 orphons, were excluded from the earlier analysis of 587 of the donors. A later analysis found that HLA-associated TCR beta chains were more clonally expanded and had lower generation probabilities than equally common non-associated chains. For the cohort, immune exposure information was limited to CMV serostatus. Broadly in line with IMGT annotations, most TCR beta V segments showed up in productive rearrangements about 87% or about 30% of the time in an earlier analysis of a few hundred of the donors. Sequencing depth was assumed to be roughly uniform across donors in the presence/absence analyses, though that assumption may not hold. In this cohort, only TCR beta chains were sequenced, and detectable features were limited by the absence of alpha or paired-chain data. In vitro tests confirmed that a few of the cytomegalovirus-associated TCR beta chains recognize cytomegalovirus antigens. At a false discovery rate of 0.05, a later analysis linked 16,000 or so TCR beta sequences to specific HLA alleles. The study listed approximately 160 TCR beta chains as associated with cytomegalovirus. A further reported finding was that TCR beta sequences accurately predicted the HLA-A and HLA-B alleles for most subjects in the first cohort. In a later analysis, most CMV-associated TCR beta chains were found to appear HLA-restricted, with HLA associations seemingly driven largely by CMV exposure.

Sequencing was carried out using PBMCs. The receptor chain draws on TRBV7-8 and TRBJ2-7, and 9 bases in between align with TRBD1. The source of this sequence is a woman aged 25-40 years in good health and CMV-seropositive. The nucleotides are TGTGCCAGCAGCTCCCCGGGACAGGGTTTGGGAGAGCAGTACTTC. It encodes CASSSPGQGLGEQYF.